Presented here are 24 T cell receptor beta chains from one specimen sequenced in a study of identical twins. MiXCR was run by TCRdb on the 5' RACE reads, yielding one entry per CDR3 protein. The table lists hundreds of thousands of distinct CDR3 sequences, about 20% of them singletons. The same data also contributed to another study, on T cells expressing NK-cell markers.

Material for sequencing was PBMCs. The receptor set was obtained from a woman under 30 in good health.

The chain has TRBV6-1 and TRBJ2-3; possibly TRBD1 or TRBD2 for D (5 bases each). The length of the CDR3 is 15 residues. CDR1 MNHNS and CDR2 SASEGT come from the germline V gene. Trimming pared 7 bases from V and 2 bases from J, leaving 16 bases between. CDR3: CASTRRDRHTDTQYF. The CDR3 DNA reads TGTGCCAGCACCAGACGGGACCGCCACACAGATACGCAGTATTTT.

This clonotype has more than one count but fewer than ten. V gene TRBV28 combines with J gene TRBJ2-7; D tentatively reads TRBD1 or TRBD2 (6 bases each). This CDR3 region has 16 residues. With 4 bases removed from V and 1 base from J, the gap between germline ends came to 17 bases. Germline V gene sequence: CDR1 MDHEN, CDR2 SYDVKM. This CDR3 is CASSSWGAGKSYEQYF. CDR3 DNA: TGTGCCAGCAGTTCTTGGGGGGCAGGGAAATCCTACGAGCAGTACTTC.

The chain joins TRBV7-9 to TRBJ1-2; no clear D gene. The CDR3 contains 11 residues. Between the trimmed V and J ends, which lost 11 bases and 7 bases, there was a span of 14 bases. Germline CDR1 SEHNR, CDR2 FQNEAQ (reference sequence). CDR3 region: CAVSTPVGYTF. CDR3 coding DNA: TGTGCCGTAAGCACACCCGTTGGCTACACCTTC. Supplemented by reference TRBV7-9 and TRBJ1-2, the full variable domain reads DTGVSQNPRHKITKRGQNVTFRCDPISEHNRLYWYRQTLGQGPEFLTYFQNEAQLEKSRLLSDRFSAERPKGSFSTLEIQRTEQGDSAMYLCAVSTPVGYTFGSGTRLTVV.

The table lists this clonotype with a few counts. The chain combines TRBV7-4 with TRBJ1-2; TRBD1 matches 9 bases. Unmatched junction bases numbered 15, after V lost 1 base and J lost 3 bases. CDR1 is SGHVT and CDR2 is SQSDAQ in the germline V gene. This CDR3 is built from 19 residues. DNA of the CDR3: TGTGCCAGCAGCTTAGGACCACAGGGGGCCACCCCTGTTTACTATGGCTACACCTTC. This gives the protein CASSLGPQGATPVYYGYTF.

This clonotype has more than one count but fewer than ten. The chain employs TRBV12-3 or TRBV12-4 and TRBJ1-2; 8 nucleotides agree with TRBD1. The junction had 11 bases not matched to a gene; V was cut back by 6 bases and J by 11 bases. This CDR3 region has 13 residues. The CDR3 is CASSLTGAPGYTF. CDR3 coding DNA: TGTGCCAGCAGCCTGACAGGGGCGCCAGGATACACCTTC.

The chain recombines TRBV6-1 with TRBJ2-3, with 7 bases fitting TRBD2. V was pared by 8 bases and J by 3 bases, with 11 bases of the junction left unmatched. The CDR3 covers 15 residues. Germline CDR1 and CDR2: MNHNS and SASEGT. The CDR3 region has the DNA TGTGCCAGCGCAAGGGAGGGCCTGGGTACAGATACGCAGTATTTT. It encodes CASAREGLGTDTQYF.

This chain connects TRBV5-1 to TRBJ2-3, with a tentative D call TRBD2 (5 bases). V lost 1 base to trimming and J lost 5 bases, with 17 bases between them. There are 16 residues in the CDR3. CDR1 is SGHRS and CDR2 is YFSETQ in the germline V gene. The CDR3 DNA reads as TGCGCCAGCAGCTTGAACGCGGGCCACATGAGAGATACGCAGTATTTT. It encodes CASSLNAGHMRDTQYF.

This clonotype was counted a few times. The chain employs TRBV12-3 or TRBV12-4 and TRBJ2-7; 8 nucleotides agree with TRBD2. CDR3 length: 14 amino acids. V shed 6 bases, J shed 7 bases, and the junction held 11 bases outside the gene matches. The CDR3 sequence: CASRRGLEAGEQYF. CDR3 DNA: TGTGCCAGCAGGCGGGGACTAGAGGCTGGGGAGCAGTACTTC.

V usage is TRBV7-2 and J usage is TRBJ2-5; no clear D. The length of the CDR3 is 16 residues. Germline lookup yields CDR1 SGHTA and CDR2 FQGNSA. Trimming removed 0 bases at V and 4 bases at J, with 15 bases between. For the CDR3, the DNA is TGTGCCAGCAGCTTAGCGTGGAGTAGGGAAGCAGAGACCCAGTACTTC. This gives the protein CASSLAWSREAETQYF.

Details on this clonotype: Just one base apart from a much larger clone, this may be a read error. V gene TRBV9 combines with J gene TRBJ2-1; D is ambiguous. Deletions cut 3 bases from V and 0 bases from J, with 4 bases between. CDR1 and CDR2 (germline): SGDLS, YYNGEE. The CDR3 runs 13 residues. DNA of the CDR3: TGTGCCAGCAGCGGGAACTCCTACAATGAGCAGTTCTTC. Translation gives CASSGNSYNEQFF.

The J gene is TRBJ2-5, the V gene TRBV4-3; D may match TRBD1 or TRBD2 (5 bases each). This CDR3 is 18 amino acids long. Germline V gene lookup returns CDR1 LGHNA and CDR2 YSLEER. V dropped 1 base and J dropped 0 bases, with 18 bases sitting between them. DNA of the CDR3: TGCGCCAGCAGCCAAGCTTCCGCAGAGGGGCAGAACCAAGAGACCCAGTACTTC. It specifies CASSQASAEGQNQETQYF.

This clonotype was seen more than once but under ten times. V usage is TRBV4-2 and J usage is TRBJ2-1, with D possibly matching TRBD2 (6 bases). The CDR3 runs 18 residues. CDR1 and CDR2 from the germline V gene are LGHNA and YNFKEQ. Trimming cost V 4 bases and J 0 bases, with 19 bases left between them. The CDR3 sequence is CASSLRSRDSSSYNEQFF. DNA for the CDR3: TGTGCCAGCAGCCTTCGCTCACGGGACTCTAGCTCCTACAATGAGCAGTTCTTC.

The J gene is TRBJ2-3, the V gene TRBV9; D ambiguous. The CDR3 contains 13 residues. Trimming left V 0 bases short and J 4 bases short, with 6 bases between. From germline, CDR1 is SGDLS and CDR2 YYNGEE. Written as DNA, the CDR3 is TGTGCCAGCAGCGTAGATTTATCAGATACGCAGTATTTT. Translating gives CASSVDLSDTQYF.

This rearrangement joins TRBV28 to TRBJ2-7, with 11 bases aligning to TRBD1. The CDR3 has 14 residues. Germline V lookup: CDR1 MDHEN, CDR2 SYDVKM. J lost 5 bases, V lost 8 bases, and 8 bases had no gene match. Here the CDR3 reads CASQSGTGGDEQYF. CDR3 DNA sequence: TGTGCCAGCCAGTCCGGGACAGGGGGGGACGAGCAGTACTTC.

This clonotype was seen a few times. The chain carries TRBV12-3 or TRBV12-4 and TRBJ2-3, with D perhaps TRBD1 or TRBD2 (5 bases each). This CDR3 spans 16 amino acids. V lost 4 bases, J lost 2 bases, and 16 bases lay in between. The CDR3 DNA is TGTGCCAGCAGTTATCGGGGCAGCTACAACACAGATACGCAGTATTTT. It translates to CASSYRGSYNTDTQYF.

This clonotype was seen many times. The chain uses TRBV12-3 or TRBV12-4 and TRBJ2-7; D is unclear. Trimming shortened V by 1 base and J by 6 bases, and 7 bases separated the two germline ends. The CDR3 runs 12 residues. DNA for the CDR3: TGTGCCAGCAGTTTAGGGGCTGGCGAGCAGTACTTC. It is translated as CASSLGAGEQYF.

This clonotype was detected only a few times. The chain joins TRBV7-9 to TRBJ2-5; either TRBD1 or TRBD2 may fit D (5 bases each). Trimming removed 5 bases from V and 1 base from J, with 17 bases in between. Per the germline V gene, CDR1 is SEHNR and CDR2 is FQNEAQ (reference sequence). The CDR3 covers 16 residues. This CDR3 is CASSHGAGTFQETQYF. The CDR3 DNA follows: TGTGCCAGCAGCCATGGGGCAGGGACGTTCCAAGAGACCCAGTACTTC.

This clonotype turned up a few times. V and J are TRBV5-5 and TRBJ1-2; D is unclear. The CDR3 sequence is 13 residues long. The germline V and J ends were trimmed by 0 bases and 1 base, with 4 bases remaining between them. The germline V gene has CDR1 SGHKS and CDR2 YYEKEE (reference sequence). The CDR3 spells CASSLALNYGYTF. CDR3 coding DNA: TGTGCCAGCAGCTTGGCCCTTAACTATGGCTACACCTTC.

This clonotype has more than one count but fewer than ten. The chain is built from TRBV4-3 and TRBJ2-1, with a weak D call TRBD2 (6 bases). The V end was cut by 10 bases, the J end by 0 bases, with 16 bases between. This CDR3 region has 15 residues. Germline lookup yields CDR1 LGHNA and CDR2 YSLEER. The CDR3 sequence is CATRDSGSSYNEQFF. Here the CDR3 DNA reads TGCGCCACCCGAGATAGCGGAAGCTCCTACAATGAGCAGTTCTTC.

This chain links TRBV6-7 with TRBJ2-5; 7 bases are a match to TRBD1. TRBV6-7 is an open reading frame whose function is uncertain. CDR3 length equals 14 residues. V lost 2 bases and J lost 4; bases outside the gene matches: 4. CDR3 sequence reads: CASSYDREGETQYF. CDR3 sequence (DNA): TGTGCCAGCAGTTACGACAGGGAAGGAGAGACCCAGTACTTC.

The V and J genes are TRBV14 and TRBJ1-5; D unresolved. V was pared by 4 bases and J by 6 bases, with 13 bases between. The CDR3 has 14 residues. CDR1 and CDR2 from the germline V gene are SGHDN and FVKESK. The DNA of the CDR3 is TGTGCCAGCAGCCGAAGGGTTGAGGGTCAGCCCCAGCATTTT. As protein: CASSRRVEGQPQHF.

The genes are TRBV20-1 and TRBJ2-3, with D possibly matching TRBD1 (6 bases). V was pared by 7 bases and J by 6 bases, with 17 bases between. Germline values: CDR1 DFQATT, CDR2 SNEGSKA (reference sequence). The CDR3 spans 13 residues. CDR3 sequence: CSGNRVAVDTQYF. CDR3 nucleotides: TGCAGTGGAAACAGGGTAGCCGTGGATACGCAGTATTTT.

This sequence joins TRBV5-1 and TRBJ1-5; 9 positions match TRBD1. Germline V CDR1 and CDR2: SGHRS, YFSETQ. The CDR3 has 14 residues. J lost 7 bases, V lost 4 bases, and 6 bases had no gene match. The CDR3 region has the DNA TGCGCCAGCAGCCCTGGGACAGGGAAGCAGCCCCAGCATTTT. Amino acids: CASSPGTGKQPQHF.

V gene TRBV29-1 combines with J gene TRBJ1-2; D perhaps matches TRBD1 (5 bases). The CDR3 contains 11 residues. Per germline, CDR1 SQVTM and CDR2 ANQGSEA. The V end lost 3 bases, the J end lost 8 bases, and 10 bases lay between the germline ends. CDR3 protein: CSVENRHGYTF. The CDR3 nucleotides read TGCAGCGTTGAGAACAGGCACGGCTACACCTTC.